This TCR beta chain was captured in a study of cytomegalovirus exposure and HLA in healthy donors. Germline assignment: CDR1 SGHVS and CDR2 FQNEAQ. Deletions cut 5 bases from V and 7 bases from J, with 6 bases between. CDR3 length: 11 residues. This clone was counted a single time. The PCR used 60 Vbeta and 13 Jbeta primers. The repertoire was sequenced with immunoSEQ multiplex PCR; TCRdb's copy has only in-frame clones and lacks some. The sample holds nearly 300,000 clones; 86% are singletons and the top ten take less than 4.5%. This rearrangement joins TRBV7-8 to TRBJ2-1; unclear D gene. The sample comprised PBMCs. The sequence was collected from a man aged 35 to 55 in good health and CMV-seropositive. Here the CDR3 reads CASSTENEQFF. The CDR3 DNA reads TGTGCCAGCAGCACAGAGAATGAGCAGTTCTTC.